What follows are 14 T cell receptor beta chains derived from one specimen sequenced in a study of blood T cell repertoires in COVID-19. The method was immunoSEQ multiplex PCR; TCRdb's version includes in-frame clones alone and lacks a portion of them. The table has around 340,000 clones, approximately 86% seen once. Sequencing was done on a sample of PBMCs or T cells enriched from blood (not recorded which). These receptors came from a woman aged 40 to 50 with acute COVID-19.

This sequence joins TRBV5-1 and TRBJ1-1; the D is unclear. V was trimmed by 3 bases and J by 0 bases, leaving 12 bases between them. Germline loops: CDR1 SGHRS, CDR2 YFSETQ. The CDR3 runs 15 residues. CDR3 nucleotides: TGCGCCAGCAGCTCCACCCCCCAGGTGAACACTGAAGCTTTCTTT. Its protein product is CASSSTPQVNTEAFF.

This rearrangement joins TRBV19 to TRBJ1-5; D possibly corresponds to TRBD1 (5 bases). The germline V gene has CDR1 LNHDA and CDR2 SQIVND (reference sequence). The CDR3 consists of 14 residues. V gave up 7 bases and J gave up 0 bases, with 10 bases separating them. CDR3: CASIGGYSNQPQHF. The CDR3 DNA is TGTGCCAGTATCGGGGGATATAGCAATCAGCCCCAGCATTTT.

This clone was detected only once. V gene TRBV11-2 combines with J gene TRBJ1-1, with D unclear. V dropped 6 bases and J dropped 3 bases, with 8 bases sitting between them. Germline V gene lookup returns CDR1 SGHAT and CDR2 FQNNGV. This CDR3 comprises 12 residues. For the CDR3, the DNA is TGTGCCAGCAGTGGGCCAGACACTGAAGCTTTCTTT. As protein: CASSGPDTEAFF.

V is TRBV5-1 and J is TRBJ1-1; D possibly corresponds to TRBD1 (6 bases). Germline assignment: CDR1 SGHRS and CDR2 YFSETQ. V shed 4 bases and J shed 4 bases, with 17 bases lying between them. This CDR3 is built from 15 residues. CDR3 in amino acids: CASSRGFEVRTEAFF. CDR3 bases: TGCGCCAGCAGCAGGGGGTTTGAGGTACGCACTGAAGCTTTCTTT.

The chain couples TRBV5-8 to TRBJ1-5; possibly TRBD1 for D (5 bases). CDR1 and CDR2 from the germline V gene are SGHTS and YDEGEE. This CDR3 has 15 residues. V lost 0 bases to trimming and J lost 7 bases, with 14 bases between them. Here the CDR3 reads CASSLAIREGQPQHF. As DNA, the CDR3 is TGTGCCAGCAGCTTGGCCATCAGGGAAGGGCAGCCCCAGCATTTT.

This clone was counted a few times. The V gene is TRBV18, the J gene TRBJ1-2; 7 bases fit TRBD1. Germline CDR1 reads KGHSH; CDR2 reads LQKENI. The CDR3 sequence is 15 residues long. The V gene end was trimmed by 3 bases and the J gene end by 0 bases; junction bases not matched to a gene: 4. In nucleotides, the CDR3 is TGTGCCAGCTCACCTGACGGGACAGCTAACTATGGCTACACCTTC. It encodes CASSPDGTANYGYTF.

This clone was found a few times. Its ends do not fully match the called genes, so a read error is possible. CDR3 sequence (DNA): TGTGCTAGCAGCTCCCGAACTAGCGGGAGGGCCTTTAGAGACACCGGGGAGCTGTTTTTT. It translates to CASSSRTSGRAFRDTGELFF. The V and J genes are TRBV7-7 and TRBJ2-2; 13 bases match TRBD2. CDR1 and CDR2 from the germline V gene are SSHAT and FNYEAQ (reference sequence). This CDR3 spans 20 amino acids.

The rearrangement links TRBV11-3 to TRBJ2-2; D perhaps matches TRBD2 (5 bases). The CDR3 spans 15 residues. From germline, CDR1 is SGHNT and CDR2 YENEEA. The V and J ends lost 1 base and 5 bases respectively, with 11 bases between them. The CDR3 protein is CASSLGESHTGELFF. In DNA, the CDR3 is TGTGCCAGCAGCTTAGGGGAGTCGCATACCGGGGAGCTGTTTTTT.

The rearrangement links TRBV18 to TRBJ2-7, with D possibly being TRBD1 (5 bases). The CDR3 runs to 16 residues. Germline CDR1 KGHSH, CDR2 LQKENI. Trimming cost V 3 bases and J 7 bases, with 22 bases left between them. CDR3 DNA sequence: TGTGCCAGCTCACCCCTTGACCAGGGTCCTTCTACGGAGCAGTACTTC. It yields the protein CASSPLDQGPSTEQYF.

J is TRBJ2-3 and V is TRBV7-9; a weak D match, TRBD2 (5 bases). Germline V gene data show CDR1 as SEHNR and CDR2 as FQNEAQ (reference sequence). The ends were cut back, 2 bases at V and 0 bases at J, with 12 bases in the middle. CDR3 length: 16 amino acids. DNA for the CDR3: TGTGCCAGCAGCTTACTGACGGGGTCTAGCACAGATACGCAGTATTTT. Its translation is CASSLLTGSSTDTQYF.

The rearrangement uses TRBV7-2 and TRBJ2-3; D possibly corresponds to TRBD2 (5 bases). Trimming cost V 1 base and J 5 bases, with 13 bases left between them. The CDR3 totals 15 residues. Looked up from germline, CDR1 is SGHTA and CDR2 is FQGNSA. CDR3 protein: CASSLGRGEEDTQYF. The CDR3 DNA reads as TGTGCCAGCAGCTTAGGCCGGGGAGAGGAAGATACGCAGTATTTT.

V is TRBV12-3 or TRBV12-4 and J is TRBJ2-5, with D maybe TRBD1 (5 bases). CDR3 size: 13 residues. V was cut by 6 bases and J by 4 bases, with 12 bases left in between. CDR3 DNA: TGTGCCAGCAGGGACGCAGGGTCAGAGACCCAGTACTTC. Amino acids: CASRDAGSETQYF.

This clone turned up a few times. This chain links TRBV5-1 with TRBJ2-7; the D gene is possibly TRBD1 (5 bases). Germline loops: CDR1 SGHRS, CDR2 YFSETQ. The V end lost 0 bases, the J end lost 3 bases, and 10 bases lay between the germline ends. The CDR3 contains 14 residues. The CDR3 DNA sequence: TGCGCCAGCAGCTTGGACAGGTTGTACTACGAGCAGTACTTC. It encodes CASSLDRLYYEQYF. The full variable domain, completed using reference TRBV5-1 and TRBJ2-7, is KAGVTQTPRYLIKTRGQQVTLSCSPISGHRSVSWYQQTPGQGLQFLFEYFSETQRNKGNFPGRFSGRQFSNSRSEMNVSTLELGDSALYLCASSLDRLYYEQYFGPGTRLTVT.

This clone has just one count. This chain connects TRBV7-9 to TRBJ2-3; no definite D call. The CDR3 has 14 residues. V lost 3 bases to trimming and J lost 2 bases, with 9 bases between them. From germline, CDR1 is SEHNR and CDR2 FQNEAQ (reference sequence). The CDR3 loop reads CASSFGGDTDTQYF. The DNA of the CDR3 is TGTGCCAGCAGCTTTGGCGGAGACACAGATACGCAGTATTTT.